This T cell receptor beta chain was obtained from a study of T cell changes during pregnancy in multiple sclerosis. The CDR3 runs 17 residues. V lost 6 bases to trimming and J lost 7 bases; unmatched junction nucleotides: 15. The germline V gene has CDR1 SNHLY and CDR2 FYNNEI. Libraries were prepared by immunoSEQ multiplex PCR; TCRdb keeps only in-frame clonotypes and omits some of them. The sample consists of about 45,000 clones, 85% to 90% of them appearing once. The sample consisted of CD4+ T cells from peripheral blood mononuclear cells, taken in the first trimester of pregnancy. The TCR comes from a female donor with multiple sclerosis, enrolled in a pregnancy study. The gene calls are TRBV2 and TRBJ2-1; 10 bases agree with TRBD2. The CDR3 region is CASRRGGLAGVLNEQFF. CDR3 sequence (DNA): TGTGCCAGCAGAAGAGGGGGGCTAGCGGGAGTATTGAATGAGCAGTTCTTC.